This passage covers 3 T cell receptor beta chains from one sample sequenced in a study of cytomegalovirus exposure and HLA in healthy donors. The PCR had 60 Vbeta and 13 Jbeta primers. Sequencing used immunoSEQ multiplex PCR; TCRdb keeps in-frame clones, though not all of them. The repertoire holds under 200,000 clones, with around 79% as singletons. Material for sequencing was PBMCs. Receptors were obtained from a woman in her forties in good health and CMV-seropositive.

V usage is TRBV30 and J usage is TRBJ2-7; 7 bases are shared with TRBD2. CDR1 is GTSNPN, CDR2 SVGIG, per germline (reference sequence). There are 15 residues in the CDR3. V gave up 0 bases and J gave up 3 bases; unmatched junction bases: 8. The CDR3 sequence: CAWSVGGSGGYEQYF. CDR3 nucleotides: TGTGCCTGGAGTGTAGGAGGGTCGGGAGGCTACGAGCAGTACTTC.

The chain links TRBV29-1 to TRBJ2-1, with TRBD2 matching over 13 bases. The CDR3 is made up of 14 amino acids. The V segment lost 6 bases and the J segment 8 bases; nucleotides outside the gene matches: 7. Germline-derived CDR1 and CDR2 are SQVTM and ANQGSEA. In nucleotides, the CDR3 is TGCAGCGTCGCCGGGACTAGCGGGGTCTATGAGCAGTTCTTC. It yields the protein CSVAGTSGVYEQFF.

CDR3: CASSYVGTGGGGYTF. The DNA for the CDR3 is TGTGCCAGCAGTTATGTCGGGACAGGGGGTGGCGGCTACACCTTC. J is TRBJ1-2 and V is TRBV6-5; 11 bases fit TRBD1. CDR3 length: 15 amino acids. Unmatched junction bases numbered 8, after V lost 3 bases and J lost 8 bases. CDR1 is MNHEY, CDR2 SVGAGI, per germline.